The table lists the clone carrying this T cell receptor beta chain with a few counts. Antigen unknown. The data were obtained in a study of cytomegalovirus exposure and HLA in healthy donors. Findings and limits, study-wide: Across donors, most TCRs were seen rarely, yet some public ones were widespread. Reportedly, cytomegalovirus status was diagnosed with high sensitivity and specificity. Earlier results showed most TCR beta V segments being productive about 87% or about 30% of the time.

PCR employed 60 Vbeta and 13 Jbeta primers. Measured with immunoSEQ multiplex PCR; TCRdb has only the in-frame clones, and not every one. The sample includes 100,000 to 120,000 clones, approximately 72% of them seen just once. The germline V gene encodes CDR1 MDHEN and CDR2 SYDVKM. CDR3 length: 15 amino acids. Germline trimming cut 6 bases from V and 1 base from J; bases unmatched to any gene: 4. Sequenced material: PBMCs. This chain connects TRBV28 to TRBJ1-5; 9 bases are a match to TRBD1. The TCR originated in a man aged 30-40 years in good health and CMV-seronegative. The CDR3 DNA reads TGTGCCAGCAGGTCGGGACAGGGAAGCAATCAGCCCCAGCATTTT. Protein: CASRSGQGSNQPQHF.